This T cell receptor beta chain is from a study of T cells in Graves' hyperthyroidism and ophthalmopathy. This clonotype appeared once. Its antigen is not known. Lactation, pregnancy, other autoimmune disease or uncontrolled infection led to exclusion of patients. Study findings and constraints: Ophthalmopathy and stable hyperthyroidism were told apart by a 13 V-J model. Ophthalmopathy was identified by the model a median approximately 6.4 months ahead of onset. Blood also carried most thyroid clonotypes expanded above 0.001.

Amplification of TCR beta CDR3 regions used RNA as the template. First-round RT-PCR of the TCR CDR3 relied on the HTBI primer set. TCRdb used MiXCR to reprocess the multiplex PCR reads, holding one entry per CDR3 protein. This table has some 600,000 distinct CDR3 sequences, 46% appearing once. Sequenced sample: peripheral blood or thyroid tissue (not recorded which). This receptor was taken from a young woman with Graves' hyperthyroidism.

The CDR3 protein is CSVEYDTEAFF. The CDR3 nucleotides read TGCAGCGTTGAATACGACACTGAAGCTTTCTTT. This sequence joins TRBV29-1 and TRBJ1-1; D uncertain. Trimming took 2 bases from V and 3 from J, leaving 4 bases between them. In germline, CDR1 is SQVTM, CDR2 ANQGSEA. This CDR3 region has 11 residues.